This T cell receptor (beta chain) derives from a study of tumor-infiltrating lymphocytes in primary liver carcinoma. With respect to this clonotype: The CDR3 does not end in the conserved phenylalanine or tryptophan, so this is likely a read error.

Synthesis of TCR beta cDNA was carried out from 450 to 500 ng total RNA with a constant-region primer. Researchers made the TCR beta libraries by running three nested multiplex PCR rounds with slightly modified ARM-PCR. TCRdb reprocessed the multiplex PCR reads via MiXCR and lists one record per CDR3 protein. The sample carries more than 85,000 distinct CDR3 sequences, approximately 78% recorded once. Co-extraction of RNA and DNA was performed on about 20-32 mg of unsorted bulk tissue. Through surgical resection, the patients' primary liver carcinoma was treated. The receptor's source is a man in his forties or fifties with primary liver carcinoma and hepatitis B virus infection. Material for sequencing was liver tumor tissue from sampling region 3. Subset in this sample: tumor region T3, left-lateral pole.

The CDR3 coding sequence is TGTGTCAGCAGTGAAGGCTCGGGTTCGGGTAATGAAAAACTGTTTTTA. Amino acids: CVSSEGSGSGNEKLFL. V usage is TRBV6-1 and J usage is TRBJ1-4; D is uncertain. This CDR3 is 16 amino acids long. The germline gives CDR1 MNHNS, CDR2 SASEGT.